The clone carrying this TCR beta chain was seen ten or more times. RNA transcripts yielded amplified TCR beta CDR3 regions. When the TCR CDR3 underwent first-round RT-PCR, the HTBI primer set was used. TCRdb independently ran MiXCR on the multiplex PCR reads; one entry per CDR3 protein. The sample includes about 350,000 distinct CDR3 sequences, approximately 14% of them seen just once. These data come from a study of T cells in Graves' hyperthyroidism and ophthalmopathy. The CDR3 covers 15 residues. The J segment lost 5 bases and the V segment lost 3 bases, leaving 9 bases of the junction unmatched. In germline, CDR1 is DFQATT, CDR2 SNEGSKA (reference sequence).

This TCR was recovered from a middle-aged woman with Graves' ophthalmopathy. Sequencing used blood. The chain carries TRBV20-1 and TRBJ2-3; 9 nucleotides match TRBD2. The CDR3 DNA is TGCAGTGCTAGGAAACCGGGACTAGCCCAAGATACGCAGTATTTT. It encodes CSARKPGLAQDTQYF.